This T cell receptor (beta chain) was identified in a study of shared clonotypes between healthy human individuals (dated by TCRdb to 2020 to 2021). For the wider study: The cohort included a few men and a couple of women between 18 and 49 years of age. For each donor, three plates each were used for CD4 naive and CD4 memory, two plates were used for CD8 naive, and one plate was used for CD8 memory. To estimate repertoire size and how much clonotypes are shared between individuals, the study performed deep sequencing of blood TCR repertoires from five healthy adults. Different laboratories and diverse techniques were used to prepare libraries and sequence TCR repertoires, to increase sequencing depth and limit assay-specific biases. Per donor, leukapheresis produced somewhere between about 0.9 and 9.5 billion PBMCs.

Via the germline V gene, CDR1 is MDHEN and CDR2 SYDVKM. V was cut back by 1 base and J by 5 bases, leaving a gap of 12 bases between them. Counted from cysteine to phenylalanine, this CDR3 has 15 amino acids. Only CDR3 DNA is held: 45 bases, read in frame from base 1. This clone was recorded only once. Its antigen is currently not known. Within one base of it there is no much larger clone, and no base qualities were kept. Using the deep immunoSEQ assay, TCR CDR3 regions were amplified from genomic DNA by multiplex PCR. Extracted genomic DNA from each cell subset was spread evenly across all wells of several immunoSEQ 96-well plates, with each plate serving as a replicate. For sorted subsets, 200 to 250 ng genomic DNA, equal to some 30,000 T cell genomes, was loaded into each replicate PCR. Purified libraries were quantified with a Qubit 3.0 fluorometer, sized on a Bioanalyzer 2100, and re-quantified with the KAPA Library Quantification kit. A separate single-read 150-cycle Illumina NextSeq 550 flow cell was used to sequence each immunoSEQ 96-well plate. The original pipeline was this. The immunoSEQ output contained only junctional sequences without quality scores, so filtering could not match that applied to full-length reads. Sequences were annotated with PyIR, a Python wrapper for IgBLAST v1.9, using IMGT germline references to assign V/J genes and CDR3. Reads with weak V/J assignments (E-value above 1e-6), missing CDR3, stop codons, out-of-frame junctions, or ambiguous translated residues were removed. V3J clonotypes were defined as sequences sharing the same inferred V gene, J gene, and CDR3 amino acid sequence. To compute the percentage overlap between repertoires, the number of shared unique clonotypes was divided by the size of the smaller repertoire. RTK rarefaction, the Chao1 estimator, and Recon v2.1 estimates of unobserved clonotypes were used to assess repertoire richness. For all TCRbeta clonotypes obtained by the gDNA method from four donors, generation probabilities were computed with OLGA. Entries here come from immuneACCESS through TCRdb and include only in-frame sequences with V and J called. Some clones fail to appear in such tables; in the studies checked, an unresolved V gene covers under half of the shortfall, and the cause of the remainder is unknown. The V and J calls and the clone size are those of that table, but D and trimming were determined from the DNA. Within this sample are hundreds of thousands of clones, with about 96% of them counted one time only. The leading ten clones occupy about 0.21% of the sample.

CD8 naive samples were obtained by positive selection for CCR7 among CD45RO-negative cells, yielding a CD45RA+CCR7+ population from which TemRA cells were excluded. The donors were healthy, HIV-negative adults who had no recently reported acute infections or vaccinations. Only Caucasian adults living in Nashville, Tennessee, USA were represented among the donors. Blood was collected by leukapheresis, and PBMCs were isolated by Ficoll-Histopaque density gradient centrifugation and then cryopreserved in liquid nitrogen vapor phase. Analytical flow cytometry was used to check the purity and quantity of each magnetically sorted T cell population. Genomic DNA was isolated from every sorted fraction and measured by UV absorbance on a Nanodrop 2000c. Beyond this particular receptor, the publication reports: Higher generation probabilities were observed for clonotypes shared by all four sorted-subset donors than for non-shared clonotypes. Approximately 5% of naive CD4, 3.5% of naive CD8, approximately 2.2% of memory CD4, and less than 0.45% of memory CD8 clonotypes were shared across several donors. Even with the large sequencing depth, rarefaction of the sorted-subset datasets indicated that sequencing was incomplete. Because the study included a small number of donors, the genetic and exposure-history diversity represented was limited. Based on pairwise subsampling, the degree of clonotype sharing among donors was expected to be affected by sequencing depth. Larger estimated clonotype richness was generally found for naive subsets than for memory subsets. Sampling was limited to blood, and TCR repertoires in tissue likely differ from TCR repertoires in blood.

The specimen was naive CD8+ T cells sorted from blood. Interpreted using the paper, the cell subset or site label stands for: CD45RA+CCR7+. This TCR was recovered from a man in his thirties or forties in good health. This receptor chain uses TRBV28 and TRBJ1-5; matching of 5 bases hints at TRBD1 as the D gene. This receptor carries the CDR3 CASSLSGGPYQPQHF. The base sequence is TGTGCCAGCAGTTTATCGGGGGGACCCTATCAGCCCCAGCATTTT.